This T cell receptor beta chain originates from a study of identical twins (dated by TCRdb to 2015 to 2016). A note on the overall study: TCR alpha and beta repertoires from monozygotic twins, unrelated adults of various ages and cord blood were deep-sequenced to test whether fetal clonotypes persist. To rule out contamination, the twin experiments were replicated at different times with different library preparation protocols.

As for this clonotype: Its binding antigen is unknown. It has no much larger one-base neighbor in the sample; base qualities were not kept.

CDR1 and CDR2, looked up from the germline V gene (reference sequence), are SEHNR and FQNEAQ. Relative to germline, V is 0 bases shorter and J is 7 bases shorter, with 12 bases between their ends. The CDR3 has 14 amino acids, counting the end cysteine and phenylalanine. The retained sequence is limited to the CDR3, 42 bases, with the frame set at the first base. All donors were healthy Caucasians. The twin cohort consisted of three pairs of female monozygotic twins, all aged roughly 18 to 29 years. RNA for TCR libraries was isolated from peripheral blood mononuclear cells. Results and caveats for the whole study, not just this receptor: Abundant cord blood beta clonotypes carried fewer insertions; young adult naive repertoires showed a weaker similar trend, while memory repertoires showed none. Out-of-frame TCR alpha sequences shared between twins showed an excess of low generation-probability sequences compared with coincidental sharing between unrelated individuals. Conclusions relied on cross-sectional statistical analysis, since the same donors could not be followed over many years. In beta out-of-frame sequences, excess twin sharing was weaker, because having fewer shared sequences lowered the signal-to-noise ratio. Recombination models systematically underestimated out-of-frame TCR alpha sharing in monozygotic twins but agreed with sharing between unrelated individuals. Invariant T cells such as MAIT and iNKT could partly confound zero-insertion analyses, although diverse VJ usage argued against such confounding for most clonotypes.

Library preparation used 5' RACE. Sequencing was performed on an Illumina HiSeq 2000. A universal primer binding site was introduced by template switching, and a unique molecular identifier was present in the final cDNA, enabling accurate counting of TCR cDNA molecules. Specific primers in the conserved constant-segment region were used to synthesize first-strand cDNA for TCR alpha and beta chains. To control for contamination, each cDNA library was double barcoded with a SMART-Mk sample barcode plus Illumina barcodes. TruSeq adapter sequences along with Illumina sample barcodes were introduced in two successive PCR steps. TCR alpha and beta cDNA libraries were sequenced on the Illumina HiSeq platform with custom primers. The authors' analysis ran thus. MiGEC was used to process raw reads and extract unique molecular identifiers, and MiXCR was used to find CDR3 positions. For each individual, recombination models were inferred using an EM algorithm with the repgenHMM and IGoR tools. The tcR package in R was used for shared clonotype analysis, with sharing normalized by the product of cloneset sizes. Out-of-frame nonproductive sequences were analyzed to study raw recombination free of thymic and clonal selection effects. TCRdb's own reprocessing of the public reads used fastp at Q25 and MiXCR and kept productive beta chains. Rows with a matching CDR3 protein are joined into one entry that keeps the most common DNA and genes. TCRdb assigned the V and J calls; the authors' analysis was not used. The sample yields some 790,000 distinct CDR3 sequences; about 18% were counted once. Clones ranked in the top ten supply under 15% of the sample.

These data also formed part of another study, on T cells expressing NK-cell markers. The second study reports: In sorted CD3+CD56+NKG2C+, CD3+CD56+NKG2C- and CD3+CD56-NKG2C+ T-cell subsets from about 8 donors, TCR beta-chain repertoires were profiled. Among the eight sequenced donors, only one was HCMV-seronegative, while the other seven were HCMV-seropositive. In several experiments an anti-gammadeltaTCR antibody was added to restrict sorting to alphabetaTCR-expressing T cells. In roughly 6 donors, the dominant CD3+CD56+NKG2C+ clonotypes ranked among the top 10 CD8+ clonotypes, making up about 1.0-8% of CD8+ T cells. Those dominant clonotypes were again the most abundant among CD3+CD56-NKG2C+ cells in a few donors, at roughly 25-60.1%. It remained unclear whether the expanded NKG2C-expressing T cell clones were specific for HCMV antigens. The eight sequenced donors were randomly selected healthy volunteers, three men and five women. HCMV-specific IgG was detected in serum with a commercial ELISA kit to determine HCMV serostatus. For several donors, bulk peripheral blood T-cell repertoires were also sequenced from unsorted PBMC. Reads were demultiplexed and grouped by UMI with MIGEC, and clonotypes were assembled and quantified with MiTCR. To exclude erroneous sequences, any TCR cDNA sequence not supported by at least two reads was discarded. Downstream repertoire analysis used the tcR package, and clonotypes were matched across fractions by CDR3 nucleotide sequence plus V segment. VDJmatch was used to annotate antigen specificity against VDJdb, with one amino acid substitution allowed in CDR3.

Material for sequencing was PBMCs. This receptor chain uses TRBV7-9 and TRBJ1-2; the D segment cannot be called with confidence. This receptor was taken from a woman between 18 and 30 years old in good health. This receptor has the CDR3 CASSLAPGSGGYTF. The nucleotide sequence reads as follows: TGTGCCAGCAGCTTAGCGCCCGGGTCTGGTGGCTACACCTTC.